This T cell receptor (beta chain) was identified in a study of OX40 agonist ivuxolimab in advanced cancers. Study-wide context: The costimulatory receptor OX40 (CD134) was targeted by ivuxolimab, a fully human IgG2 agonistic monoclonal antibody. Intravenous ivuxolimab was administered to patients every 2 weeks at six dose levels: 0.01, 0.1, 0.3, 1.5, 3 and 10 mg/kg. In the dose-escalation cohort, 70% to 85% of patients were male, and the mean age was around 60 years, with a range of about 20 to 79. Three dose-escalation patients achieved partial responses, one with hepatocellular carcinoma and two with cutaneous melanoma. The paper describes the monotherapy dose-escalation part (N of about 52 patients) of the phase I trial of ivuxolimab. Prior anti-PD-1, anti-PD-L1 or anti-CTLA-4 therapy was permitted, and checkpoint inhibitors had been received by around 39% of dose-escalation patients. Of the approximately 50 dose-escalation patients, hepatocellular carcinoma was present in roughly 19, melanoma in roughly 15, renal cell carcinoma in 9 and head and neck cancer in 9. Peripheral TCRbeta sequencing aimed to test whether ivuxolimab altered TCR sequence diversity and caused clonal T-cell expansion. Paper-wide results and their limitations: Clonal expansion of both CD4+ and CD8+ blood T cells was observed from baseline to week 6 at doses 0.1 to 3.0 mg/kg. After ivuxolimab, more expanded clones were found on average in CD8+ T cells than in CD4+ T cells. The antigen specificity of the clonally expanded peripheral T cells was not determined. In partial responders in the 0.1-3.0 mg/kg groups, normalized peripheral clonal expansion was found to be among the lowest, especially among CD8+ T cells. Low levels of normalized T-cell clonal expansion were also seen in some nonresponding patients.

Genomic DNA was extracted from sorted cells for sequencing of the TCRbeta CDR3 region. The immunoSEQ Assay was used for sequencing of TCRbeta CDR3 regions. TCRdb re-hosts the immuneACCESS table, in-frame sequences only. Its copies lack some clones; in the studies checked, an unresolved V gene accounts for under half of them, and the cause for the rest is not known. Within this sample are about 79,000 clones, with 91% of them counted one time only. The ten top clones hold 7.1% of the sample. With respect to this clone: Its antigen specificity is not known. Per-nucleotide qualities are absent, and no much larger clonotype sits a single base away.

The trial excluded patients who had a history of autoimmune disease or who were on systemic immunosuppression. Peripheral blood for TCR sequencing was drawn from every dose cohort at baseline, at cycle 4 day 1 and at cycle 7 day 1. The samples were drawn from a first-in-human, open-label, multicenter phase I dose-escalation trial of ivuxolimab. Adults with locally advanced or metastatic melanoma, renal cell, hepatocellular, or head and neck squamous cell carcinoma were enrolled in the trial. Before TCR sequencing, CD4+ T cells and CD8+ T cells were sorted from peripheral blood as separate populations. The input for sequencing was CD4+ or CD8+ T cells sorted from blood, taken in a trial of the OX40 agonist ivuxolimab. The receptor was derived from an adult with an advanced solid tumor such as melanoma, head and neck, liver or kidney cancer.

The DNA sequence is TGCGCCAGCGGGGACTTCAGGGCTACGTCGGGGGCTGGCTACACCTTC. Its coded protein is CASGDFRATSGAGYTF. Recombination linked TRBV10-2 to TRBJ1-2; a tentative D match to TRBD1 spans 6 bases. The CDR3, from cysteine to phenylalanine, totals 16 residues. Kept here is only the CDR3 DNA, which spans 48 bases and is read in frame from base 1. Trimming takes 8 bases from V and 7 bases from J, and the germline ends sit 26 bases apart. CDR1 WSHSY and CDR2 SAAADI were looked up in the germline V gene.